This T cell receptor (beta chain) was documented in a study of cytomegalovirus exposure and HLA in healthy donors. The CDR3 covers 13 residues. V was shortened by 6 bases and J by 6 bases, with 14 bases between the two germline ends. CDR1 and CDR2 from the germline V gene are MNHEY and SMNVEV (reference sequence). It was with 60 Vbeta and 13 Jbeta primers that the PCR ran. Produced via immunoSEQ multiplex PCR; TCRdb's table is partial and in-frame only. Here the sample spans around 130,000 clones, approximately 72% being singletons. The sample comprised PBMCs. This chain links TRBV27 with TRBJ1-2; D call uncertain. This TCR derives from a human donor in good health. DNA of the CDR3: TGTGCCAGCAGCGCCCGCGGAACGAATGGCTACACCTTC. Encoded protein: CASSARGTNGYTF.